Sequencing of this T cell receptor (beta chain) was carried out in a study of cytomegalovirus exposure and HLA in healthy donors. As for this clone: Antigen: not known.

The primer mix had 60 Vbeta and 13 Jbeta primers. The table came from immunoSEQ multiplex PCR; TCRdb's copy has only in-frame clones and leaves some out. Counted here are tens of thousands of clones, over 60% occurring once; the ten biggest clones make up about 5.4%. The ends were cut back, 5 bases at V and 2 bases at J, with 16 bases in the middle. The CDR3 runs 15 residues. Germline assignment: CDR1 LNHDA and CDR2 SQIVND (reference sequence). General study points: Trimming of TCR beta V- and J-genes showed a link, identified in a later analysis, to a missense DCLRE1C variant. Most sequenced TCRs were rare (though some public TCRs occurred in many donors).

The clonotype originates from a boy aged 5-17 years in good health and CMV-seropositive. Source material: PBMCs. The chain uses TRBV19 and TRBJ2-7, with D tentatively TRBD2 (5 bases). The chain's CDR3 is CASSPRTQMAYEQYF. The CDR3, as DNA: TGTGCCAGTAGTCCGCGGACTCAGATGGCCTACGAGCAGTACTTC.